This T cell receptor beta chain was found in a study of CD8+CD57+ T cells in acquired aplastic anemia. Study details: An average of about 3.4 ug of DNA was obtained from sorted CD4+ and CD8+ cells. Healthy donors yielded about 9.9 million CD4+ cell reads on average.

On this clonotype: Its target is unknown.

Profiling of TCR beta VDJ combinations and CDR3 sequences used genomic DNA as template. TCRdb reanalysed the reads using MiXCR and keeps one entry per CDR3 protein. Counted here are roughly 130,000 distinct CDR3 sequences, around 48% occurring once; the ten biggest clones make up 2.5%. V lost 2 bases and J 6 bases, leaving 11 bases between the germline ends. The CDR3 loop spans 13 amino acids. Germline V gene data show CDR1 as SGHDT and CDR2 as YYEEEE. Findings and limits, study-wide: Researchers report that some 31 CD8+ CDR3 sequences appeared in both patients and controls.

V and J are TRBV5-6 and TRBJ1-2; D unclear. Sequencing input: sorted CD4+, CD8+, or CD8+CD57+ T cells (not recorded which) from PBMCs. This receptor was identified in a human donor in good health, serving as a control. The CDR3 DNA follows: TGTGCCAGCAGCTTCGCGCAATCCCATGGCTACACCTTC. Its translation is CASSFAQSHGYTF. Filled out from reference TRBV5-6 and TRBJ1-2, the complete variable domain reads DAGVTQSPTHLIKTRGQQVTLRCSPKSGHDTVSWYQQALGQGPQFIFQYYEEEERQRGNFPDRFSGHQFPNYSSELNVNALLLGDSALYLCASSFAQSHGYTFGSGTRLTVV.